These 7 T cell receptor beta chains came from one sample sequenced in a study of T cell responses to AZD1222 COVID-19 vaccine. Assay used: immunoSEQ multiplex PCR; TCRdb lists only in-frame clones, some missing. The sample has 150,000 to 200,000 clones; roughly 94% are singletons. The sequencing used peripheral blood, collected on day 0 of AZD1222 vaccination. All receptors derive from an adult in good health.

This chain uses TRBV25-1 with TRBJ2-3, with D perhaps assigned TRBD1 or TRBD2 (6 bases each). The CDR3 runs 17 residues. The germline V gene has CDR1 MGHDK and CDR2 SYGVNS. V was clipped by 1 base and J by 4 bases, with 18 bases between them. The CDR3 region has the DNA TGTGCCAGCAGTGAATCGGTGAGGGGGGCTGGTCCAGATACGCAGTATTTT. This gives the protein CASSESVRGAGPDTQYF.

The chain is built from TRBV27 and TRBJ2-1, with 16 bases matching TRBD2. Germline V gene lookup returns CDR1 MNHEY and CDR2 SMNVEV (reference sequence). The trim removed 7 bases at V and 2 bases at J, leaving 5 bases unmatched. The CDR3 has 17 residues. The DNA for the CDR3 is TGTGCCAGCATGGGACTAGCGGGAGGGGGTCCCTACAATGAGCAGTTCTTC. Its translation: CASMGLAGGGPYNEQFF.

The chain couples TRBV10-3 to TRBJ2-1; 10 bases agree with TRBD2. Per germline, CDR1 ENHRY and CDR2 SYGVKD. V was pared by 3 bases and J by 8 bases, with 7 bases of the junction left unmatched. The CDR3 loop spans 15 amino acids. The CDR3 DNA reads TGTGCCATCAGTGATAGGCTAGCGGGAGTGCATGAGCAGTTCTTC. Translation gives CAISDRLAGVHEQFF.

The genes are TRBV18 and TRBJ2-3; tentative D call: TRBD2 (5 bases). The germline V gene has CDR1 KGHSH and CDR2 LQKENI. The CDR3 consists of 14 residues. The V gene lost 0 bases and the J gene lost 2 bases, with 6 bases spanning the gap. This chain's CDR3 is CASSPPGLTDTQYF. CDR3 bases: TGTGCCAGCTCACCACCCGGACTCACAGATACGCAGTATTTT.

The CDR3 DNA sequence: TGTGCCAGCAGGAATGAAAAACTGTTTTTT. The encoded protein is CASRNEKLFF. The rearrangement uses TRBV6-5 and TRBJ1-4, with D unresolved. Germline loops: CDR1 MNHEY, CDR2 SVGAGI. This CDR3 comprises 10 residues. V lost 6 bases and J lost 5, with 1 base in between.

This rearrangement joins TRBV28 to TRBJ2-1; 10 bases match TRBD2. V lost 6 bases, J lost 1 base, and 3 bases stayed unmatched. The germline V gene encodes CDR1 MDHEN and CDR2 SYDVKM. This CDR3 comprises 15 residues. The CDR3 loop is CASRPSGSSYNEQFF. CDR3 nucleotides: TGTGCCAGCAGGCCTAGCGGGAGTTCCTACAATGAGCAGTTCTTC.

This clone appeared a single time. The chain links TRBV30 to TRBJ1-1; D unresolved. CDR3 size: 13 residues. The germline CDR1 and CDR2 sequences are GTSNPN and SVGIG (reference sequence). The V gene lost 1 base and the J gene lost 10 bases, with 16 bases spanning the gap. The CDR3, as DNA: TGTGCCTGGAGTGAAGGGAATCCCTTACCAGCTTTCTTT. It is translated as CAWSEGNPLPAFF.